These 32 T cell receptor beta chains came from one sample sequenced in a study of T cells after yellow fever vaccination. TCRdb reanalysed the 5' RACE reads using MiXCR and keeps one entry per CDR3 protein. Seen here are around 590,000 distinct CDR3 sequences, around 12% observed once, and the top ten hold about 15%. Source: PBMCs, taken on the day of the yellow fever booster vaccination. The receptors here all came from a man aged 25 to 45 who received the YFV17D yellow fever vaccine.

The J gene is TRBJ2-3, the V gene TRBV20-1, with 10 positions matching TRBD2. The CDR3 contains 18 residues. The J segment lost 4 bases and the V segment lost 4 bases, leaving 17 bases of the junction unmatched. Germline V lookup: CDR1 DFQATT, CDR2 SNEGSKA (reference sequence). The CDR3 bases are TGCAGTGCTAACCGAGGCCCGGGGATAGCGGGAGGCTCAGATACGCAGTATTTT. The encoded protein is CSANRGPGIAGGSDTQYF.

This clonotype was detected ten times or more. This sequence joins TRBV20-1 and TRBJ2-3; TRBD1 matches 9 bases. Per germline, CDR1 DFQATT and CDR2 SNEGSKA (reference sequence). The length of the CDR3 is 14 residues. V gave up 6 bases and J gave up 0 bases; unmatched junction bases: 4. CDR3 DNA sequence: TGCAGTGCGGCCGGGACAGGGAGCACAGATACGCAGTATTTT. Amino acids: CSAAGTGSTDTQYF.

This sequence joins TRBV25-1 and TRBJ2-3, with a tentative D call TRBD2 (5 bases). The CDR3 totals 16 residues. CDR1 and CDR2 from the germline V gene are MGHDK and SYGVNS. The ends were cut back, 6 bases at V and 2 bases at J, with 18 bases in the middle. CDR3 nucleotide sequence: TGTGCCAGCAGCCAACTCCCGAGCGGATTCACAGATACGCAGTATTTT. It codes for CASSQLPSGFTDTQYF.

This clonotype appeared many times. The CDR3 spells CATSDSGLAGRDTQYF. The CDR3 coding sequence is TGTGCCACCAGTGACTCGGGACTAGCGGGCAGAGATACGCAGTATTTT. The chain links TRBV24-1 to TRBJ2-3; the match to TRBD2 covers 12 bases. Germline-derived CDR1 and CDR2 are KGHDR and SFDVKD. Trimming removed 4 bases from V and 5 bases from J; junction bases left unmatched: 6. CDR3 size: 16 residues.

The table lists this clonotype with a few counts. V usage is TRBV20-1 and J usage is TRBJ2-7, with 12 bases lining up with TRBD2. Germline loops: CDR1 DFQATT, CDR2 SNEGSKA (reference sequence). The CDR3 loop spans 14 amino acids. The junction had 6 bases not matched to a gene; V was cut back by 6 bases and J by 3 bases. This CDR3 reads CSAWTSGAFYEQYF. The CDR3, as DNA: TGCAGTGCATGGACTAGCGGGGCGTTCTACGAGCAGTACTTC.

This clonotype was found a few times. The rearrangement links TRBV6-5 to TRBJ2-1; D might be TRBD2 (5 bases). Germline V gene data show CDR1 as MNHEY and CDR2 as SVGAGI. The CDR3 covers 12 residues. V was trimmed by 6 bases and J by 13 bases, leaving 16 bases between them. The CDR3 is CASSSNPGFQFF. The DNA for the CDR3 is TGTGCCAGCAGCTCAAACCCGGGGTTCCAGTTCTTC.

This chain's CDR3 is CASSQVPGGTGELFF. The CDR3 DNA is TGCGCCAGCAGCCAAGTTCCCGGGGGCACCGGGGAGCTGTTTTTT. The chain is built from TRBV4-3 and TRBJ2-2, with a tentative D call TRBD2 (6 bases). CDR1 and CDR2 (germline): LGHNA, YSLEER. V was cut by 1 base and J by 4 bases, with 10 bases left in between. This CDR3 is 15 amino acids long.

This clonotype was seen a few times. This chain links TRBV10-3 with TRBJ2-3, with 9 bases lining up with TRBD2. This CDR3 contains 17 residues. Germline loops: CDR1 ENHRY, CDR2 SYGVKD. V was clipped by 4 bases and J by 4 bases; unmatched bases: 12. The CDR3 bases are TGTGCCATCAGTGGGGCTGCGGGAGGGCCGGGTGCAGATACGCAGTATTTT. Its protein is CAISGAAGGPGADTQYF.

This clonotype was seen at least ten times. A junction end diverges from the germline sequence, so it may reflect a read error. The rearrangement uses TRBV5-1 and TRBJ1-5, with 7 bases that match TRBD1. Germline V gene data show CDR1 as SGHRS and CDR2 as YFSETQ. The CDR3 is made up of 13 amino acids. The CDR3 loop is CASSPTGDQPQHF. CDR3 nucleotide sequence: TGTGCCAGCTCACCCACAGGGGACCAGCCCCAGCATTTT.

The chain couples TRBV5-6 to TRBJ1-2; D call uncertain. The CDR3 has 14 residues. V shed 4 bases and J shed 4 bases, with 14 bases lying between them. CDR1 SGHDT and CDR2 YYEEEE come from the germline V gene. The CDR3 sequence is CASSPGPGGYGYTF. In DNA, the CDR3 is TGTGCCAGCAGCCCCGGACCCGGAGGCTATGGCTACACCTTC.

This clonotype was recorded a few times. This chain connects TRBV5-1 to TRBJ2-4; D not certain. CDR1 and CDR2 from the germline V gene are SGHRS and YFSETQ. The germline V and J ends were trimmed by 0 bases and 1 base, with 5 bases remaining between them. The CDR3 runs to 14 residues. CDR3 coding DNA: TGCGCCAGCAGCTTGGGACGGGCCAAAAACATTCAGTACTTC. Protein: CASSLGRAKNIQYF. The variable domain in full, completed from reference TRBV5-1 and TRBJ2-4, reads KAGVTQTPRYLIKTRGQQVTLSCSPISGHRSVSWYQQTPGQGLQFLFEYFSETQRNKGNFPGRFSGRQFSNSRSEMNVSTLELGDSALYLCASSLGRAKNIQYFGAGTRLSVL.

V and J are TRBV28 and TRBJ2-7, with 7 bases fitting TRBD2. The V and J ends lost 4 bases and 0 bases, in that order; junction bases with no gene match: 6. The CDR3 runs to 15 residues. Per germline, CDR1 MDHEN and CDR2 SYDVKM. The CDR3 coding sequence is TGTGCCAGCAGTTCCCTCCTAGCGGCCTCCTACGAGCAGTACTTC. It is translated as CASSSLLAASYEQYF.

This clonotype was picked up a small number of times. This chain joins TRBV5-5 and TRBJ2-2; D is unclear. This CDR3 has 11 amino acids. V lost 3 bases, J lost 9 bases, and 6 bases lay in between. Germline V gene data show CDR1 as SGHKS and CDR2 as YYEKEE (reference sequence). The CDR3: CASSSQWELFF. CDR3 DNA sequence: TGTGCCAGCAGCTCTCAATGGGAGCTGTTTTTT.

Only a few counts were recorded for this clonotype. The rearrangement links TRBV7-2 to TRBJ2-7; 12 positions agree with TRBD2. The CDR3 spans 14 residues. The junction had 4 bases not matched to a gene; V was cut back by 5 bases and J by 5 bases. Germline CDR1 is SGHTA and CDR2 is FQGNSA. The CDR3 DNA follows: TGTGCCAGCAGCCCACTAGCGGGAGGAAACGAGCAGTACTTC. This encodes CASSPLAGGNEQYF.

A few counts support this clonotype. The V gene is TRBV7-3, the J gene TRBJ1-1; perhaps TRBD1 as D (6 bases). Germline CDR1 and CDR2: SGHTA and FQGTGA. This CDR3 region has 14 residues. The ends were cut back, 3 bases at V and 8 bases at J, with 16 bases in the middle. CDR3 amino acids: CASSLLGGGGEAFF. CDR3 bases: TGTGCCAGCAGCTTGTTAGGTGGAGGGGGGGAAGCTTTCTTT.

The chain has TRBV20-1 and TRBJ2-7, with 9 bases fitting TRBD1. The V and J ends lost 5 bases and 7 bases, in that order; junction bases with no gene match: 6. Germline CDR1 DFQATT, CDR2 SNEGSKA (reference sequence). The CDR3 is 12 amino acids. The CDR3 loop reads CSAPGQGGEQYF. The CDR3 nucleotides read TGCAGTGCTCCGGGACAGGGCGGGGAGCAGTACTTC.

The chain couples TRBV4-3 to TRBJ2-1, with 8 bases that match TRBD2. CDR3 length: 15 residues. Trimming removed 4 bases from V and 3 bases from J; junction bases left unmatched: 5. CDR1 is LGHNA and CDR2 is YSLEER in the germline V gene. CDR3 loop: CASSRQRELYNEQFF. For the CDR3, the DNA is TGCGCCAGCAGCCGTCAGCGGGAGCTCTACAATGAGCAGTTCTTC.

This clonotype was recorded a few times. The chain carries TRBV5-6 and TRBJ2-1; the match to TRBD1 covers 7 bases. Trimming at V came to 4 bases and at J to 1 base, leaving 8 bases not matched to a gene. Looked up from germline, CDR1 is SGHDT and CDR2 is YYEEEE. CDR3 length: 16 residues. CDR3 residues: CASSLIRGRSYNEQFF. The CDR3 DNA reads TGTGCCAGCAGCCTGATCAGGGGGAGATCCTACAATGAGCAGTTCTTC. Variable domain in full (rest from reference TRBV5-6 and TRBJ2-1): DAGVTQSPTHLIKTRGQQVTLRCSPKSGHDTVSWYQQALGQGPQFIFQYYEEEERQRGNFPDRFSGHQFPNYSSELNVNALLLGDSALYLCASSLIRGRSYNEQFFGPGTRLTVL.

The rearrangement uses TRBV7-2 and TRBJ2-3; D unresolved. The germline CDR1 and CDR2 sequences are SGHTA and FQGNSA. The CDR3 loop spans 16 amino acids. V was trimmed by 0 bases and J by 5 bases, leaving 15 bases between them. The CDR3 bases are TGTGCCAGCAGCTTAGCGGGAAGGGCGAATGGAGATACGCAGTATTTT. Protein: CASSLAGRANGDTQYF. The full variable domain, rest sourced from reference TRBV7-2 and TRBJ2-3, is GAGVSQSPSNKVTEKGKDVELRCDPISGHTALYWYRQSLGQGLEFLIYFQGNSAPDKSGLPSDRFSAERTGGSVSTLTIQRTQQEDSAVYLCASSLAGRANGDTQYFGPGTRLTVL.

Many counts were recorded for this clonotype. The rearrangement joins TRBV12-3 or TRBV12-4 to TRBJ2-7; weak D call: TRBD2 (5 bases). This CDR3 comprises 13 residues. V was cut by 5 bases and J by 0 bases, with 8 bases left in between. The DNA of the CDR3 is TGTGCCAGCAGTGAGGGTTACTCCTACGAGCAGTACTTC. Encoded protein: CASSEGYSYEQYF.

Many counts were recorded for this clonotype. The chain has TRBV7-8 and TRBJ2-4, with 12 bases identical to TRBD1. Germline CDR1 is SGHVS and CDR2 is FQNEAQ. This CDR3 has 16 residues. V dropped 5 bases and J dropped 7; count of bases not matched to a gene: 9. CDR3 bases: TGTGCCAGCAGCAACACCGGGACAGGGGGCAATAACATTCAGTACTTC. It yields the protein CASSNTGTGGNNIQYF.

This clonotype has only one observation. No conserved phenylalanine or tryptophan ends this CDR3, so it is likely a read error. The genes are TRBV25-1 and TRBJ2-1; no reliable D call. Per germline, CDR1 MGHDK and CDR2 SYGVNS. This CDR3 is 16 amino acids long. V lost 1 base and J lost 0, with 10 bases in between. Written as DNA, the CDR3 is TGTGCCAGCAGTGAATTAGGCGTAAGCTCCTACAATGAGCAGTTCTCC. Protein product: CASSELGVSSYNEQFS.

The chain recombines TRBV9 with TRBJ1-4; tentative D call: TRBD1 (6 bases). V was clipped by 0 bases and J by 2 bases, with 11 bases between them. The CDR3 is made up of 16 amino acids. Germline CDR1 is SGDLS and CDR2 is YYNGEE. The DNA for the CDR3 is TGTGCCAGCAGCGTAGGACAGGATACCACTAATGAAAAACTGTTTTTT. This codes for CASSVGQDTTNEKLFF.

This clonotype appeared many times. This chain connects TRBV6-5 to TRBJ2-1, with D possibly being TRBD2 (6 bases). The germline V and J ends were trimmed by 1 base and 5 bases, with 12 bases remaining between them. From germline, CDR1 is MNHEY and CDR2 SVGAGI. The length of the CDR3 is 15 residues. The CDR3: CASSYLGLPDNEQFF. The CDR3 DNA follows: TGTGCCAGCAGTTACTTGGGACTGCCCGACAATGAGCAGTTCTTC.

V usage is TRBV27 and J usage is TRBJ2-5, with 11 bases identical to TRBD2. From germline, CDR1 is MNHEY and CDR2 SMNVEV (reference sequence). The CDR3 spans 13 residues. V gave up 7 bases and J gave up 6 bases; unmatched junction bases: 4. This CDR3 is CASIGTSGKTQYF. CDR3 DNA: TGTGCCAGCATCGGGACTAGCGGCAAGACCCAGTACTTC.

The chain links TRBV7-6 to TRBJ1-6, with unresolved D. V was shortened by 3 bases and J by 7 bases, with 10 bases between the two germline ends. The germline V gene encodes CDR1 SGHVS and CDR2 FNYEAQ. CDR3 length: 14 amino acids. CDR3 DNA: TGTGCCAGCAGCTTGAGGGAACCCAATTCACCCCTCCACTTT. This encodes CASSLREPNSPLHF.

This clonotype has ten or more counts. V usage is TRBV5-4 and J usage is TRBJ2-7; 10 nucleotides line up with TRBD2. With V trimmed by 2 bases and J by 0 bases, 8 bases remained unmatched. The length of the CDR3 is 17 residues. From germline, CDR1 is SGHNT and CDR2 YYREEE (reference sequence). The CDR3: CASSFSSSSGSSYEQYF. Here the CDR3 DNA reads TGTGCCAGCAGCTTTTCATCCTCTAGCGGGAGCTCCTACGAGCAGTACTTC.

The table lists this clonotype with many counts. The V and J genes are TRBV6-2 or TRBV6-3 and TRBJ2-4; D assignment may be TRBD1 or TRBD2 (5 bases each). Trimming removed 8 bases at V and 0 bases at J, with 17 bases between. Germline lookup yields CDR1 MNHEY and CDR2 SVGEGT. This CDR3 region has 16 residues. The CDR3 loop reads CASVAFGTGAKNIQYF. CDR3 DNA: TGTGCCAGCGTCGCCTTCGGGACCGGAGCCAAAAACATTCAGTACTTC.

This clonotype was observed a few times. Written as DNA, the CDR3 is TGCGCCAGCATCCGGGACACGAGCTCCTACGAGCAGTACTTC. Its protein product is CASIRDTSSYEQYF. The gene calls are TRBV5-1 and TRBJ2-7, with D maybe TRBD1 (6 bases). V gave up 6 bases and J gave up 0 bases, with 13 bases separating them. The CDR3 covers 14 residues. Germline assignment: CDR1 SGHRS and CDR2 YFSETQ. Together with reference TRBV5-1 and TRBJ2-7, the CDR3 gives the full variable domain: KAGVTQTPRYLIKTRGQQVTLSCSPISGHRSVSWYQQTPGQGLQFLFEYFSETQRNKGNFPGRFSGRQFSNSRSEMNVSTLELGDSALYLCASIRDTSSYEQYFGPGTRLTVT.

The chain joins TRBV10-3 to TRBJ2-2; D is ambiguous. The CDR3 loop spans 11 amino acids. Trimming cost V 7 bases and J 4 bases, with 4 bases left between them. From germline, CDR1 is ENHRY and CDR2 SYGVKD. The CDR3 loop is CAITGTGELFF. CDR3 sequence (DNA): TGTGCCATCACGGGCACCGGGGAGCTGTTTTTT.

The V and J genes are TRBV15 and TRBJ2-2, with 10 nucleotides matching TRBD1. The CDR3 contains 16 residues. Germline values: CDR1 LNHNV, CDR2 YYDKDF (reference sequence). The V and J ends lost 5 bases and 7 bases, in that order; junction bases with no gene match: 10. The CDR3 sequence: CATSPKTGGANGELFF. In DNA, the CDR3 is TGTGCCACCAGCCCCAAGACAGGGGGCGCAAACGGGGAGCTGTTTTTT.

J is TRBJ2-6 and V is TRBV3-1, with 8 bases lining up with TRBD1. Germline V CDR1 and CDR2: LGHDT, YNNKEL (reference sequence). V trimming: 3 bases; J trimming: 9 bases; junction bases outside the gene matches: 7. This CDR3 has 15 amino acids. The CDR3 spells CASSHTGGRVNVLTF. In nucleotides, the CDR3 is TGTGCCAGCAGCCACACAGGGGGTAGGGTCAACGTCCTGACTTTC.